This T cell receptor beta chain is from a study of T cell responses to AZD1222 COVID-19 vaccine. The study's findings and limits: The peak T cell response came first, and repertoires were sampled only after it. Spike-specific TCR breadth and depth both grew after two AZD1222 doses. At baseline, seropositivity was found in only six or seven AZD1222 recipients. Most donors were white British and more were female, and clonal diversity was possibly underestimated.

TCRdb's table, derived via immunoSEQ multiplex PCR, lists solely in-frame clones and lacks some. The table includes some 170,000 clones, 85% to 90% detected once. As for this clone: Its antigen is still unknown.

The source was peripheral blood, collected 28 days after the second dose of the MenACWY control vaccine. The TCR was taken from an adult who received the MenACWY meningococcal vaccine as a control.

CDR3 amino acids: CAWSATGNEKLFF. The DNA of the CDR3 is TGTGCCTGGAGTGCGACGGGGAATGAAAAACTGTTTTTT. The chain is built from TRBV30 and TRBJ1-4; D remains unclear. Germline V gene data show CDR1 as GTSNPN and CDR2 as SVGIG (reference sequence). V lost 1 base and J lost 5, with 8 bases in between. The CDR3 has 13 amino acids.